In its sample, the clone carrying this T cell receptor (beta chain) was seen once. Its antigen is undetermined. This sample is drawn from a study of shared clonotypes between healthy human individuals. V lost 3 bases and J lost 0, with 18 bases in between. Germline V gene data show CDR1 as LNHDA and CDR2 as SQIVND (reference sequence). CDR3 size: 18 residues. Study results and caveats: Clonotype sharing among the donors was expected to vary with sequencing depth.

The table came from immunoSEQ multiplex PCR; TCRdb's copy has only in-frame clones and leaves some out. This table has roughly 2.2 million clones, 85% to 95% appearing once. The study separated CD4+ cells into CD45RA+ naive and CD45RA-negative memory subsets. This clonotype was obtained from a man younger than 30 in good health. Some clones in this sample may be carry-over from other donors' samples. This sequence joins TRBV19 and TRBJ1-5; TRBD1 might be the D (5 bases). The material sequenced was naive CD4+ T cells from PBMCs. Regarding subset: CD45RA+ positively selected. The CDR3, as DNA: TGTGCCAGTAGTATGGACATCGCCGCGACATATAGCAATCAGCCCCAGCATTTT. Translated: CASSMDIAATYSNQPQHF.